The TCR beta chain under discussion was sequenced for a study of shared clonotypes between healthy human individuals. Study background: CD8 memory received one plate per donor, CD8 naive two, CD4 memory three and CD4 naive three. Study-wide points: At large depth, rarefaction still showed sorted-subset sequencing to be incomplete.

This CDR3 has 16 residues. The V gene's germline CDR1 is MNHEY and CDR2 SVGAGI. V gave up 2 bases and J gave up 6 bases, with 18 bases separating them. Generated by immunoSEQ multiplex PCR, the TCRdb table keeps only in-frame clones and is missing some. The table lists roughly 2,500,000 clones, 93% of them singletons, with about 0.38% in the top ten. Recent acute infections and vaccinations were absent in the healthy HIV-negative adult donors. On this clone itself: The antigen is undetermined.

V usage is TRBV6-5 and J usage is TRBJ2-3, with no clear D. Sequencing was done on a sample of naive CD4+ T cells from PBMCs. Sample subset: CD45RA+ positively selected. This clonotype was sampled from a man aged 18 to 30 in good health. Some clones in this sample may be carry-over from other donors' samples. CDR3 region: CASSYQITNVPDTQYF. CDR3 bases: TGTGCCAGCAGTTACCAAATTACAAATGTACCCGATACGCAGTATTTT.